The present entry profiles one T cell receptor (beta chain) with its context. Its target is not known. Generated by immunoSEQ multiplex PCR, the TCRdb table keeps only in-frame clones and is missing some. The data hold about 180,000 clones, with 85% observed a single time. Looked up from germline, CDR1 is SGHAT and CDR2 is FQNNGV. V dropped 5 bases and J dropped 4 bases, with 17 bases sitting between them. This CDR3 is 15 amino acids long. This entry comes from a study of cytomegalovirus exposure and HLA in healthy donors. Overall study: The 110 or so validation repertoires used the same platform as the 650 to 800 first-cohort repertoires, a later analysis reported. General study findings and limits: Some TCR beta chains (164 of them) were listed as cytomegalovirus-associated. The classifier reportedly diagnosed cytomegalovirus status with high sensitivity and specificity. There were some public TCRs occurring in many donors, but most TCR sequences were rare.

The receptor comes from a young man in good health and CMV-seropositive. The specimen was PBMCs. The chain is built from TRBV11-2 and TRBJ2-5, with D maybe TRBD2 (7 bases). The DNA for the CDR3 is TGTGCCAGCAGCAGCGGGACACCTATCAGAGAGACCCAGTACTTC. Translated: CASSSGTPIRETQYF.